The sample holds a few counts of the clone carrying this T cell receptor (beta chain). The target antigen is unknown. TCRdb independently ran MiXCR on the reads; one entry per CDR3 protein. The sample has 400,000 or so distinct CDR3 sequences, around 18% seen once. The sample comes from a study of T cell repertoires in cytomegalovirus infection. About the research overall: CMV infection and matching HLA type were both indicated by public TCR beta signatures. Study results and limitations: Across the ex vivo response, the dominant clonotypes were HLA-C-restricted CMV-specific TCR beta clonotypes.

Germline CDR1 reads ENHRY; CDR2 reads SYGVKD. Trimming removed 2 bases at V and 0 bases at J, with 8 bases between. The CDR3 loop spans 14 amino acids. The TCR originated in a human donor in good health (CMV status not recorded). Some clones in this sample may be carry-over from other donors' samples. The genes are TRBV10-3 and TRBJ2-7; D is ambiguous. The sample consisted of PBMCs. The CDR3 sequence is CAISESESSYEQYF. In DNA, the CDR3 is TGTGCCATCAGTGAGAGTGAGAGCTCCTACGAGCAGTACTTC.